This passage covers 10 T cell receptor beta chains from one sample sequenced in a study of tumor-infiltrating lymphocytes in primary liver carcinoma. Priming with a constant-region primer yielded TCR beta cDNA from roughly 0.45 ug total RNA. Slightly modified ARM-PCR served as the procedure for the TCR beta libraries. These libraries came from three rounds of nested multiplex PCR. The first two PCR rounds, around 10 cycles each, used TRBV1-TRBV30 forward primers and a C-beta reverse primer. One entry per CDR3 protein, called by TCRdb with MiXCR from the multiplex PCR reads. The data show 55,000 to 65,000 distinct CDR3 sequences, 71% seen once. DNA and RNA were both co-extracted from approximately 22-30 mg of bulk tissue that had not been sorted. The sequenced sample consisted of liver tumor tissue from sampling region 2. The sample's subset: tumor region T2, inferior pole. These receptors originate from a man aged 35 to 55 with primary liver carcinoma and hepatitis B virus infection.

This clonotype has more than one count but fewer than ten. The chain is built from TRBV7-2 and TRBJ2-1; TRBD2 might be the D (6 bases). The CDR3 sequence is 16 residues long. Trimming pared 0 bases from V and 0 bases from J, leaving 9 bases between. Germline loops: CDR1 SGHTA, CDR2 FQGNSA. The DNA of the CDR3 is TGTGCCAGCAGCTTAGCGGTCGGGAGCTCCTACAATGAGCAGTTCTTC. This translates into CASSLAVGSSYNEQFF. Full variable domain (remainder filled in from reference TRBV7-2 and TRBJ2-1): GAGVSQSPSNKVTEKGKDVELRCDPISGHTALYWYRQSLGQGLEFLIYFQGNSAPDKSGLPSDRFSAERTGGSVSTLTIQRTQQEDSAVYLCASSLAVGSSYNEQFFGPGTRLTVL.

In this sample, this clonotype turned up many times. The J gene is TRBJ2-6, the V gene TRBV7-9; possible D gene TRBD2, 5 bases. This CDR3 spans 17 amino acids. The V gene lost 6 bases and the J gene lost 0 bases, with 15 bases spanning the gap. Germline V gene sequence: CDR1 SEHNR, CDR2 FQNEAQ (reference sequence). The CDR3 here is CASSGGRGNSGANVLTF. CDR3 coding DNA: TGTGCCAGCAGTGGAGGCCGAGGGAACTCTGGGGCCAACGTCCTGACTTTC.

A note on this clonotype: The CDR3 carries no conserved terminal phenylalanine or tryptophan, so it likely arises from a read error. The chain employs TRBV29-1 and TRBJ2-1; 8 bases fit TRBD2. Germline CDR1 is SQVTM and CDR2 is ANQGSEA. J was trimmed by 2 bases and V by 6 bases; bases with no gene match: 3. The CDR3 spans 13 residues. The CDR3 reads CSVGLGAYNEQFL. The CDR3 coding sequence is TGCAGCGTGGGACTAGGGGCCTACAATGAGCAGTTCTTA.

The chain is built from TRBV11-2 and TRBJ2-5, with a tentative D call TRBD1 (6 bases). The germline CDR1 and CDR2 sequences are SGHAT and FQNNGV. The CDR3 length is 15 residues. V lost 5 bases and J 3 bases, leaving 16 bases between the germline ends. CDR3 residues: CASSLGTGHEETQYF. The CDR3 DNA is TGTGCCAGCAGCCTAGGCACGGGACATGAAGAGACCCAGTACTTC.

The table lists this clonotype with many counts. The chain has TRBV29-1 and TRBJ2-3, with 8 bases lining up with TRBD2. The germline V gene has CDR1 SQVTM and CDR2 ANQGSEA. This CDR3 is built from 16 residues. Trimming at V came to 4 bases and at J to 8 bases, leaving 17 bases not matched to a gene. The CDR3 DNA is TGCAGCGTTGCGACTTCCTCTAGCGGGTGGGCCGTTACGCAGTATTTT. This sequence encodes CSVATSSSGWAVTQYF.

Points on this clonotype: Because it lacks the conserved phenylalanine or tryptophan at the end, this CDR3 is likely a read error. The chain employs TRBV12-3 or TRBV12-4 and TRBJ2-7; 9 bases are shared with TRBD1. The V segment lost 6 bases and the J segment 6 bases; nucleotides outside the gene matches: 12. The CDR3 totals 15 residues. The DNA for the CDR3 is TGTGCCAGCAGCTTTCCGGGACAGGGACGTTTCGAGCAGTACCTC. Amino acids: CASSFPGQGRFEQYL.

As for this clonotype: Being one base from a much bigger clone, this may be a read error. This rearrangement joins TRBV25-1 to TRBJ2-2, with 7 bases lining up with TRBD1. Germline CDR1 MGHDK, CDR2 SYGVNS. CDR3 length: 16 residues. Written as DNA, the CDR3 is TGTGCCAGCAGTGAGGGACAGTACAAGAACGCCGGGGAGCTGTTTTTT. Protein sequence: CASSEGQYKNAGELFF.

On this clonotype itself: Possible read error: a much larger clone is one base away. The V call is TRBV5-6, the J call TRBJ1-1, with unresolved D. This CDR3 has 13 amino acids. Germline loops: CDR1 SGHDT, CDR2 YYEEEE. For the CDR3, the DNA is TGTGTCAGCAGCTTTTCGGGTCGACCTGAAGCTTTCTTT. It yields the protein CVSSFSGRPEAFF.

A remark on this clonotype: The CDR3 does not end in the conserved phenylalanine or tryptophan, so this is likely a read error. The chain employs TRBV10-3 and TRBJ2-7, with 16 bases aligning to TRBD2. This CDR3 is 19 amino acids long. Per germline, CDR1 ENHRY and CDR2 SYGVKD. The CDR3 reads CAITKRSGLAGGLSYKQYY. The CDR3 coding sequence is TGTGCCATCACCAAACGATCGGGACTAGCGGGAGGGCTCTCCTACAAGCAGTACTAC.

On this clonotype: Being one base from a much bigger clone, this may be a read error. The genes are TRBV5-1 and TRBJ1-1, with D tentatively TRBD1 (6 bases). The CDR3 is 14 residues long. The germline gives CDR1 SGHRS, CDR2 YFSETQ. CDR3 residues: CARSVGGQSAEAFF. As DNA, the CDR3 is TGCGCCCGCAGCGTAGGGGGGCAATCGGCTGAAGCTTTCTTT.